This TCR beta chain was retrieved from a study of blood T cell repertoires in COVID-19. Assay: immunoSEQ multiplex PCR; the TCRdb copy retains only in-frame clones and omits some. This table has 200,000 to 250,000 clones, around 80% appearing once. V gave up 4 bases and J gave up 1 base; unmatched junction bases: 4. The CDR3 has 16 residues. CDR1 and CDR2 (germline): SGHTS, YDEGEE. This receptor was identified in a woman aged 55-69 years who had recovered from COVID-19. Sequenced: peripheral blood. The chain recombines TRBV5-8 with TRBJ2-3, with 12 bases that match TRBD2. The DNA of the CDR3 is TGTGCCAGCAGCCCCTGGACTAGCGGGGGCACAGATACGCAGTATTTT. It translates to CASSPWTSGGTDTQYF.